Shown below are 16 T cell receptor beta chains from a single sample sequenced in a study of T cells in localized non-small cell lung cancer. Libraries were prepared by immunoSEQ multiplex PCR; TCRdb keeps only in-frame clonotypes and omits some of them. This table holds roughly 28,000 clones, approximately 90% found once. The sample here was peripheral blood, taken before any cancer treatment. Every receptor here comes from a male donor aged 60 or older with stage I lung adenocarcinoma.

This chain links TRBV6-5 with TRBJ1-2; 9 nucleotides agree with TRBD1. The CDR3 runs 14 residues. CDR1 and CDR2 from the germline V gene are MNHEY and SVGAGI. Trimming cost V 6 bases and J 5 bases; bases outside gene matches: 7. CDR3 nucleotide sequence: TGTGCCAGCAGAGCAAACAGGGGGCTTTATGGCTACACCTTC. Its protein product is CASRANRGLYGYTF.

This sequence joins TRBV10-3 and TRBJ1-3, with D unclear. The CDR3 covers 13 residues. Germline-derived CDR1 and CDR2 are ENHRY and SYGVKD. Trimming took 6 bases from V and 2 from J, leaving 8 bases between them. The CDR3 sequence: CAISRETGNTIYF. The CDR3 DNA follows: TGTGCCATCAGCCGGGAAACTGGAAACACCATATATTTT.

This sequence joins TRBV7-3 and TRBJ2-5; D is unclear. The ends were cut back, 1 base at V and 2 bases at J, with 5 bases in the middle. The V gene's germline CDR1 is SGHTA and CDR2 FQGTGA. This CDR3 spans 13 amino acids. CDR3 sequence (DNA): TGTGCCAGCAGCTTAAGGAGACAAGAGACCCAGTACTTC. This codes for CASSLRRQETQYF.

The rearrangement joins TRBV5-1 to TRBJ2-5; the D is unclear. V lost 2 bases, J lost 5 bases, and 4 bases lay in between. Germline CDR1 SGHRS, CDR2 YFSETQ. The CDR3 contains 11 residues. Written as DNA, the CDR3 is TGCGCCAGCAGCTTTTCCGAGACCCAGTACTTC. Its translation: CASSFSETQYF. Complete variable domain (other parts from reference TRBV5-1 and TRBJ2-5): KAGVTQTPRYLIKTRGQQVTLSCSPISGHRSVSWYQQTPGQGLQFLFEYFSETQRNKGNFPGRFSGRQFSNSRSEMNVSTLELGDSALYLCASSFSETQYFGPGTRLLVL.

The genes are TRBV19 and TRBJ2-5; possibly TRBD1 or TRBD2 for D (5 bases each). The CDR3 is made up of 15 amino acids. Between the trimmed V and J ends, which lost 6 bases and 5 bases, there was a span of 19 bases. CDR1 and CDR2 from the germline V gene are LNHDA and SQIVND (reference sequence). CDR3 sequence reads: CASSLWGPSAETQYF. The CDR3 DNA sequence: TGTGCCAGTAGCCTCTGGGGACCATCGGCGGAGACCCAGTACTTC. Supplemented by reference TRBV19 and TRBJ2-5, the full variable domain reads DGGITQSPKYLFRKEGQNVTLSCEQNLNHDAMYWYRQDPGQGLRLIYYSQIVNDFQKGDIAEGYSVSREKKESFPLTVTSAQKNPTAFYLCASSLWGPSAETQYFGPGTRLLVL.

This clone appeared once. V usage is TRBV18 and J usage is TRBJ1-1, with TRBD1 identical over 7 bases. This CDR3 is built from 17 residues. Unmatched junction bases numbered 14, after V lost 1 base and J lost 6 bases. Germline values: CDR1 KGHSH, CDR2 LQKENI. The CDR3 sequence is CASSPLIAAGGRAEAFF. CDR3 coding DNA: TGTGCCAGCTCACCACTGATCGCCGCAGGGGGGAGGGCTGAAGCTTTCTTT.

This chain uses TRBV5-1 with TRBJ2-7; D is possibly TRBD1 (6 bases). V gave up 0 bases and J gave up 4 bases, with 8 bases separating them. Germline V lookup: CDR1 SGHRS, CDR2 YFSETQ. The CDR3 runs 13 residues. In DNA form, the CDR3 reads TGCGCCAGCAGCTTGGAGGGGGTTTACGAGCAGTACTTC. Its translation is CASSLEGVYEQYF. Complete variable domain (other parts from reference TRBV5-1 and TRBJ2-7): KAGVTQTPRYLIKTRGQQVTLSCSPISGHRSVSWYQQTPGQGLQFLFEYFSETQRNKGNFPGRFSGRQFSNSRSEMNVSTLELGDSALYLCASSLEGVYEQYFGPGTRLTVT.

The chain couples TRBV28 to TRBJ1-5; D gene uncertain. The CDR3 consists of 16 residues. From germline, CDR1 is MDHEN and CDR2 SYDVKM. The germline V and J ends were trimmed by 4 bases and 2 bases, with 15 bases remaining between them. CDR3 bases: TGTGCCAGCAGTTCTCCAGACTGGGCCGGCAATCAGCCCCAGCATTTT. This encodes CASSSPDWAGNQPQHF.

The chain employs TRBV5-1 and TRBJ2-1; 7 bases match TRBD1. V dropped 3 bases and J dropped 5; count of bases not matched to a gene: 11. The germline gives CDR1 SGHRS, CDR2 YFSETQ. The CDR3 consists of 16 residues. The CDR3 reads CASSWAPGQTNNEQFF. In DNA form, the CDR3 reads TGCGCCAGCAGCTGGGCGCCGGGACAGACAAACAATGAGCAGTTCTTC.

The V and J genes are TRBV30 and TRBJ1-5; 9 nucleotides agree with TRBD1. The CDR3 extends over 14 amino acids. Looked up from germline, CDR1 is GTSNPN and CDR2 is SVGIG (reference sequence). With 1 base clipped from V and 7 bases from J, the junction kept 5 bases outside the gene matches. The CDR3 DNA follows: TGTGCCTGGAGTGAGCGGACAGGGGCACAGCCCCAGCATTTT. This translates into CAWSERTGAQPQHF. Drawing the rest from reference TRBV30 and TRBJ1-5, the complete variable domain is SQTIHQWPATLVQPVGSPLSLECTVEGTSNPNLYWYRQAAGRGLQLLFYSVGIGQISSEVPQNLSASRPQDRQFILSSKKLLLSDSGFYLCAWSERTGAQPQHFGDGTRLSIL.

The chain couples TRBV4-3 to TRBJ2-2; 9 bases agree with TRBD1. The CDR3 consists of 17 residues. The trim removed 4 bases at V and 5 bases at J, leaving 11 bases unmatched. CDR1 and CDR2 (germline): LGHNA, YSLEER. CDR3 in DNA: TGCGCCAGCAGCCCGCACGGACAGGGGTGGGAAACCGGGGAGCTGTTTTTT. Its translation is CASSPHGQGWETGELFF.

J is TRBJ1-5 and V is TRBV16; D might be TRBD1 (5 bases). CDR3 length: 13 residues. Deletions cut 7 bases from V and 5 bases from J, with 12 bases between. CDR1 and CDR2 (germline): KGHSY, FQNENV. The CDR3 DNA is TGTGCCAGCAACCCGACGGGGGATCAGCCCCAGCATTTT. It is translated as CASNPTGDQPQHF.

The genes are TRBV7-2 and TRBJ2-7; 7 nucleotides match TRBD1. J gave up 0 bases and V 1 base, and 3 bases lay outside the gene matches. Per germline, CDR1 SGHTA and CDR2 FQGNSA. The CDR3 sequence is 15 residues long. CDR3: CASSLGGQSSYEQYF. The CDR3 DNA reads TGTGCCAGCAGCTTAGGGGGACAGAGCTCCTACGAGCAGTACTTC.

The chain employs TRBV5-1 and TRBJ1-6; no reliable D call. This CDR3 has 14 amino acids. Trimming took off 6 bases at V and 7 bases at J, with 14 bases between the two ends. CDR1 and CDR2 (germline): SGHRS, YFSETQ. CDR3 bases: TGCGCCAGCACATCCCGGTTCAACAATTCACCCCTCCACTTT. Protein: CASTSRFNNSPLHF.

This chain joins TRBV11-3 and TRBJ2-1; 7 bases are a match to TRBD1. V dropped 0 bases and J dropped 4; count of bases not matched to a gene: 6. Germline loops: CDR1 SGHNT, CDR2 YENEEA. This CDR3 spans 16 amino acids. CDR3 in amino acids: CASSLEYGQAYNEQFF. CDR3 DNA: TGTGCCAGCAGCTTAGAGTACGGACAGGCGTACAATGAGCAGTTCTTC.

The gene calls are TRBV19 and TRBJ2-3; D call uncertain. Looked up from germline, CDR1 is LNHDA and CDR2 is SQIVND (reference sequence). V lost 5 bases and J 1 base, leaving 13 bases between the germline ends. The CDR3 contains 15 residues. The CDR3 region has the DNA TGTGCCAGTAGTGCACCCCAGGCAGGCACAGATACGCAGTATTTT. Translating gives CASSAPQAGTDTQYF.